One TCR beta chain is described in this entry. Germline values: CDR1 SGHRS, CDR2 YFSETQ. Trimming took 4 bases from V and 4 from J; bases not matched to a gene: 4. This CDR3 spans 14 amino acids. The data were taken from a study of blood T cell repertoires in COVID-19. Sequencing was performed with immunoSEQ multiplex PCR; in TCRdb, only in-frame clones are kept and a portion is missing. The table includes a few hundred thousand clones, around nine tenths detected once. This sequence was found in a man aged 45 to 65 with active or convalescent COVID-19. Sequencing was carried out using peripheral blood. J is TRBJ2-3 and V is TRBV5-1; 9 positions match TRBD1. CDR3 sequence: CASSPGQGADTQYF. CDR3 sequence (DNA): TGCGCCAGCAGCCCGGGACAGGGAGCAGATACGCAGTATTTT.